One and the same sample provided the 2 T cell receptor beta chains below, sequenced in a study of blood T cell repertoires in COVID-19. The repertoire was sequenced with immunoSEQ multiplex PCR; TCRdb's copy has only in-frame clones and lacks some. The sample consists of about 220,000 clones, over 75% of them appearing once. The sample was PBMCs or T cells enriched from blood (not recorded which). These receptor sequences come from a woman aged 18-29 years in a cohort exposed to, infected with or recovered from COVID-19 (not recorded which).

This chain uses TRBV5-8 with TRBJ2-3; D call uncertain. Trimming removed 0 bases from V and 2 bases from J, with 7 bases in between. Germline V gives CDR1 SGHTS, CDR2 YDEGEE. CDR3 length equals 14 residues. The CDR3 sequence: CASSLGHNTDTQYF. The CDR3 region has the DNA TGTGCCAGCAGCTTGGGACATAACACAGATACGCAGTATTTT.

This sequence joins TRBV10-1 and TRBJ2-2; D may be TRBD1 (6 bases). From germline, CDR1 is WNHNN and CDR2 SYGVQD (reference sequence). Trimming left V 1 base short and J 7 bases short, with 10 bases between. The CDR3 loop spans 14 amino acids. The CDR3 DNA is TGCGCCAGCAGTGAGTACAGGGCCGTCGGGGAGCTGTTTTTT. Protein sequence: CASSEYRAVGELFF.